The 25 T cell receptor beta chains in this list originate from one sample, sequenced in a study of tumor-infiltrating lymphocytes in oesophageal squamous cell carcinoma. TCRdb reprocessed the PCR reads with MiXCR, giving one entry per CDR3 protein. The table records about 17,000 distinct CDR3 sequences, approximately 47% of them present only once. Sequencing used normal esophageal tissue next to the tumor. These receptors all stem from a female donor with esophageal squamous cell carcinoma.

This clonotype was seen a handful of times. The rearrangement uses TRBV7-9 and TRBJ2-3; tentatively, D is TRBD1 (5 bases). V was shortened by 2 bases and J by 5 bases, with 5 bases between the two germline ends. CDR3 length: 12 residues. The germline V gene encodes CDR1 SEHNR and CDR2 FQNEAQ (reference sequence). The CDR3 reads CASSLQGDTQYF. The CDR3 coding sequence is TGTGCCAGCAGCTTACAGGGAGATACGCAGTATTTT. The full variable domain, rest sourced from reference TRBV7-9 and TRBJ2-3, is DTGVSQNPRHKITKRGQNVTFRCDPISEHNRLYWYRQTLGQGPEFLTYFQNEAQLEKSRLLSDRFSAERPKGSFSTLEIQRTEQGDSAMYLCASSLQGDTQYFGPGTRLTVL.

This clonotype was seen repeatedly, ten times or more. The chain combines TRBV12-3 or TRBV12-4 with TRBJ1-1; 9 positions match TRBD1. J gave up 4 bases and V 5 bases, and 8 bases lay outside the gene matches. The CDR3 is made up of 15 amino acids. The CDR3 nucleotides are TGTGCCAGCAGTGCATTACAGGGGGCCCTCACTGAAGCTTTCTTT. Translated, it gives CASSALQGALTEAFF.

J is TRBJ1-1 and V is TRBV6-2 or TRBV6-3; 7 bases match TRBD1. This CDR3 is 14 amino acids long. In germline, CDR1 is MNHEY, CDR2 SVGEGT. V trimming: 5 bases; J trimming: 6 bases; junction bases outside the gene matches: 9. The CDR3 DNA reads as TGTGCCAGCAGTGACGACAGGGTGATGCCTGAAGCTTTCTTT. Protein: CASSDDRVMPEAFF.

This chain connects TRBV28 to TRBJ2-7; 7 bases match TRBD2. The CDR3 has 15 amino acids. V lost 6 bases and J lost 0; bases outside the gene matches: 8. Germline values: CDR1 MDHEN, CDR2 SYDVKM. The CDR3 region is CASRTPSGLSYEQYF. DNA for the CDR3: TGTGCCAGCAGAACCCCTAGCGGCCTCTCCTACGAGCAGTACTTC.

DNA for the CDR3: TGTGCCTGGAGTCGAAGTGGGGTAGTGTCCTACAATGAGCAGTTCTTC. This gives the protein CAWSRSGVVSYNEQFF. This chain uses TRBV30 with TRBJ2-1, with D uncertain. This CDR3 has 16 amino acids. CDR1 GTSNPN and CDR2 SVGIG come from the germline V gene (reference sequence). V was cut by 2 bases and J by 1 base, with 15 bases left in between.

The chain joins TRBV28 to TRBJ2-7; D perhaps matches TRBD2 (6 bases). The end of the DNA aligns better with TRBJ2-5, so the J call may be wrong. Germline CDR1 reads MDHEN; CDR2 reads SYDVKM. This CDR3 has 15 residues. CDR3: CASSLVSWGGETQYF. The DNA for the CDR3 is TGTGCCAGCAGTTTAGTGTCGTGGGGAGGAGAGACCCAGTACTTC.

The chain has TRBV7-9 and TRBJ2-5; TRBD1 or TRBD2 may be the D gene (7 bases each). The better agreement between TRBJ2-1 and the DNA end casts doubt on the J call. This CDR3 is built from 15 residues. The germline CDR1 and CDR2 sequences are SEHNR and FQNEAQ (reference sequence). The CDR3 loop is CASSFRDSGDYEQFF. The CDR3 coding sequence is TGTGCCAGCAGCTTCCGGGACAGCGGGGACTATGAGCAGTTCTTC.

The chain uses TRBV6-1 and TRBJ2-4; 10 positions agree with TRBD2. The length of the CDR3 is 15 residues. Germline CDR1 and CDR2: MNHNS and SASEGT. V shed 1 base, J shed 13 bases, and the junction held 10 bases outside the gene matches. In DNA form, the CDR3 reads TGTGCCAGCAGTGAAGGTGCTAGCGGGAGCTATGAGCAGTACTTC. It codes for CASSEGASGSYEQYF.

With regard to this clonotype: The conserved final phenylalanine or tryptophan is absent from the CDR3, which likely points to a read error. No DNA is shown, since the ends of the CDR3 on it are uncertain; the CDR3 is the one TCRdb lists. The chain is built from TRBV27 and TRBJ2-3; the D call of TRBD1 is as the table states it, not checked on the DNA. Germline CDR1 reads MNHEY; CDR2 reads SMNVEV (reference sequence). Ends included, the CDR3 has 18 residues. The CDR3 here is CASSLGGQAFYNEQFFGP.

The chain carries TRBV11-2 and TRBJ2-5; 9 positions agree with TRBD2. The DNA matches TRBJ2-1 better at its end, which makes the J call doubtful. The germline gives CDR1 SGHAT, CDR2 FQNNGV. The length of the CDR3 is 15 residues. The CDR3 bases are TGTGCCAGCAGCTTAGTAGCGGGAGATTATAATGAGCAGTTCTTC. Its translation is CASSLVAGDYNEQFF.

The CDR3 DNA sequence: TGTGCCAGCAGCCCGAAGGACAGGGGCTACAATGAGCAGTTCTTC. Amino acid sequence: CASSPKDRGYNEQFF. V gene TRBV7-2 combines with J gene TRBJ2-1, with 9 bases lining up with TRBD1. The germline gives CDR1 SGHTA, CDR2 FQGNSA. This CDR3 has 15 amino acids. V trimming: 5 bases; J trimming: 3 bases; junction bases outside the gene matches: 5.

This clonotype was observed many times. This chain uses TRBV5-1 with TRBJ2-2; tentatively, D is TRBD1 or TRBD2 (5 bases each). Germline-derived CDR1 and CDR2 are SGHRS and YFSETQ. The CDR3 contains 13 residues. The V and J ends lost 4 bases and 4 bases respectively, with 8 bases between them. The CDR3 DNA sequence: TGCGCCAGCAGCGGGGACGGCACCGGGGAGCTGTTTTTT. As protein: CASSGDGTGELFF.

About this clonotype: A single base separates this from a much larger clone, so it may be a read error. The rearrangement links TRBV7-3 to TRBJ2-4, with 12 bases identical to TRBD2. The CDR3 contains 17 residues. The germline gives CDR1 SGHTA, CDR2 FQGTGA. V lost 1 base and J lost 13; bases outside the gene matches: 14. The CDR3 is CASSLRPSGGVGNEQYF. DNA for the CDR3: TGTGCCAGCAGCTTAAGGCCTAGCGGGGGGGTGGGCAATGAGCAGTACTTC.

This clonotype was seen many times. This chain links TRBV28 with TRBJ1-5; 7 nucleotides agree with TRBD1. Germline V lookup: CDR1 MDHEN, CDR2 SYDVKM. This CDR3 is built from 13 residues. With 8 bases clipped from V and 6 bases from J, the junction kept 7 bases outside the gene matches. CDR3 in amino acids: CASSGGGVQPQHF. As DNA, the CDR3 is TGTGCCAGCTCAGGAGGGGGCGTTCAGCCCCAGCATTTT. The full variable domain, rest sourced from reference TRBV28 and TRBJ1-5, is DVKVTQSSRYLVKRTGEKVFLECVQDMDHENMFWYRQDPGLGLRLIYFSYDVKMKEKGDIPEGYSVSREKKERFSLILESASTNQTSMYLCASSGGGVQPQHFGDGTRLSIL.

This clonotype came up once. In DNA form, the CDR3 reads TGTGCCAGCAGCCAGAGACACCTCTACGAGCAGTACTTC. This sequence encodes CASSQRHLYEQYF. The chain couples TRBV14 to TRBJ2-6; D is ambiguous. The DNA end is a closer match to TRBJ2-7, so the J assignment may be wrong. CDR3 length equals 13 residues. CDR1 and CDR2 (germline): SGHDN, FVKESK.

This clonotype has just one count. The CDR3 sequence: CASSLTGQGAYTGELFF. The CDR3 DNA follows: TGTGCCAGCAGCTTAACTGGACAGGGGGCATATACCGGGGAGCTGTTTTTT. This sequence joins TRBV7-3 and TRBJ2-2; 11 bases map to TRBD1. Germline assignment: CDR1 SGHTA and CDR2 FQGTGA. The junction had 5 bases not matched to a gene; V was cut back by 0 bases and J by 5 bases. The CDR3 totals 17 residues.

V gene TRBV2 combines with J gene TRBJ1-4; D might be TRBD1 (5 bases). Germline assignment: CDR1 SNHLY and CDR2 FYNNEI. The germline V and J ends were trimmed by 8 bases and 2 bases, with 12 bases remaining between them. This CDR3 region has 14 residues. The CDR3 coding sequence is TGTGCCAGCGGCCAGGGAGGGACTAATGAAAAACTGTTTTTT. Translation: CASGQGGTNEKLFF.

The J gene is TRBJ2-3, the V gene TRBV20-1; 8 bases line up with TRBD1. Trimming at V came to 3 bases and at J to 2 bases, leaving 7 bases not matched to a gene. CDR1 is DFQATT, CDR2 SNEGSKA, per germline (reference sequence). The CDR3 runs to 15 residues. The CDR3 nucleotides read TGCAGTGCTAGCAGACAGGGGAACCCCACAGATACGCAGTATTTT. Protein: CSASRQGNPTDTQYF.

Turning to this clonotype: This CDR3 fails to terminate in the conserved phenylalanine or tryptophan, so it likely reflects a read error. Because the CDR3's place on the DNA is in doubt, the DNA is left out and the CDR3 is given as listed by TCRdb. This chain connects TRBV12-3 or TRBV12-4 to TRBJ2-7; the DNA was not used to check the table's D call, TRBD1. The CDR3 numbers 19 amino acids, ends counted. CDR3 protein: CARTTRESGQGGQKHSVLS.

This clonotype was counted many times. This likely comes from a read error, as the CDR3 has no conserved phenylalanine or tryptophan at its end. No DNA is shown, since the ends of the CDR3 on it are uncertain; the CDR3 is the one TCRdb lists. The genes are TRBV7-6 and TRBJ2-1. The CDR3 has 8 amino acids, counting both end residues. Germline CDR1 and CDR2: SGHVS and FNYEAQ. The CDR3 is CASSLASS.

This clonotype was seen at least ten times. The chain employs TRBV10-3 and TRBJ2-7; maybe TRBD2 (6 bases). Germline loops: CDR1 ENHRY, CDR2 SYGVKD. V was trimmed by 4 bases and J by 2 bases, leaving 12 bases between them. There are 14 residues in the CDR3. This CDR3 is CAISGRGTAYEQYF. CDR3 nucleotides: TGTGCCATCAGTGGTCGTGGGACTGCCTACGAGCAGTACTTC.

The chain is built from TRBV28 and TRBJ2-1; a weak D match, TRBD1 (6 bases). Judging by the DNA end, TRBJ2-7 fits better; the J call may be wrong. Germline CDR1 and CDR2: MDHEN and SYDVKM. The CDR3 loop spans 14 amino acids. This chain's CDR3 is CASSWKGQIYEQYF. The CDR3 bases are TGTGCCAGCAGTTGGAAAGGACAGATCTACGAGCAGTACTTC.

As to this clonotype: A read error may produce the germline difference seen at one junction end. The rearrangement uses TRBV5-3 and TRBJ2-6; D may match TRBD1 or TRBD2 (6 bases each). The DNA matches TRBJ2-1 better at its end, which makes the J call doubtful. TRBV5-3 is annotated as an ORF whose role is uncertain. CDR3 size: 15 residues. The CDR3 sequence: CASSLLLAGGGEQFF. CDR3 nucleotide sequence: TGTGCCAGCAGCTTGTTACTAGCCGGAGGGGGAGAGCAGTTCTTC.

V and J are TRBV12-3 or TRBV12-4 and TRBJ2-1; 8 bases map to TRBD2. The DNA end lines up better with TRBJ2-7; the J call may be wrong. The CDR3 spans 13 residues. In DNA form, the CDR3 reads TGTGCCAGCAGGCCCAGCGGGAGTTACGAGCAGTACTTC. Protein product: CASRPSGSYEQYF.

This clonotype was picked up many times. This sequence joins TRBV5-1 and TRBJ2-6; D remains unclear. V lost 4 bases and J lost 0, with 14 bases in between. Per the germline V gene, CDR1 is SGHRS and CDR2 is YFSETQ. The CDR3 contains 17 residues. The CDR3 coding sequence is TGCGCCAGCAGCCGGATATCCATCTTCTCTGGGGCCAACGTCCTGACTTTC. Amino acid sequence: CASSRISIFSGANVLTF.